These 6 T cell receptor beta chains originate from one sample sequenced in a study of neurological immune-mediated disorders. TCRdb used MiXCR to reprocess the 5' RACE reads, holding one entry per CDR3 protein. The data hold approximately 82,000 distinct CDR3 sequences, with 13% to 15% observed a single time. Source material: PBMCs. These receptors were taken from a woman in her 50s in good health.

This clonotype came up many times. This sequence joins TRBV4-2 and TRBJ1-5; D is undetermined. Trimming took off 0 bases at V and 6 bases at J, with 6 bases between the two ends. In germline, CDR1 is LGHNA, CDR2 YNFKEQ. CDR3 length: 13 amino acids. CDR3 in amino acids: CASSQDSGQPQHF. The DNA for the CDR3 is TGTGCCAGCAGCCAAGATAGCGGTCAGCCCCAGCATTTT.

The sample holds many counts of this clonotype. This chain links TRBV9 with TRBJ1-2; D gene ambiguous. There are 15 residues in the CDR3. The V gene's germline CDR1 is SGDLS and CDR2 YYNGEE. Deletions cut 0 bases from V and 4 bases from J, with 13 bases between. CDR3 protein: CASSVDPDGRYGYTF. The CDR3 coding sequence is TGTGCCAGCAGCGTAGACCCGGACGGCCGCTATGGCTACACCTTC.

There are many counts of this clonotype. The genes are TRBV28 and TRBJ1-2; the match to TRBD1 covers 12 bases. The CDR3 length is 16 residues. V trimming: 4 bases; J trimming: 6 bases; junction bases outside the gene matches: 9. The germline V gene encodes CDR1 MDHEN and CDR2 SYDVKM. Here the CDR3 DNA reads TGTGCCAGCAGTTCCGGGACAGGGGGCGGAATAGATGGCTACACCTTC. Amino acids: CASSSGTGGGIDGYTF.

This clonotype was counted ten times or more. The J gene is TRBJ1-1, the V gene TRBV5-1; 7 positions match TRBD1. Germline-derived CDR1 and CDR2 are SGHRS and YFSETQ. The CDR3 spans 14 residues. Losses at the gene ends were 4 bases for V and 1 base for J; bases not matched to a gene: 4. The CDR3 sequence is CASSRGQTNTEAFF. The CDR3 DNA follows: TGCGCCAGCAGCCGGGGACAGACGAACACTGAAGCTTTCTTT.

This clonotype was observed at least ten times. The chain combines TRBV5-1 with TRBJ2-7, with D maybe TRBD1 (6 bases). Germline lookup yields CDR1 SGHRS and CDR2 YFSETQ. This CDR3 comprises 16 residues. Trimming shortened V by 0 bases and J by 5 bases, and 18 bases separated the two germline ends. CDR3 sequence (DNA): TGCGCCAGCAGCTTGGCCGTGGGGGCCCCATCTCACGAGCAGTACTTC. The encoded protein is CASSLAVGAPSHEQYF.

This clonotype was found many times. For the CDR3, the DNA is TGTGCCAGCAGCTTAGAACCCTGGAGCTCCTACGAGCAGTACTTC. The encoded protein is CASSLEPWSSYEQYF. The chain joins TRBV7-2 to TRBJ2-7; D remains unclear. The CDR3 spans 15 residues. From germline, CDR1 is SGHTA and CDR2 FQGNSA. Trimming shortened V by 1 base and J by 0 bases, and 10 bases separated the two germline ends.